Below, 6 T cell receptor beta chains from the same sample are listed, as sequenced in a study of cytomegalovirus exposure and HLA in healthy donors. Primers included in the PCR were 60 Vbeta and 13 Jbeta primers. Sequencing used immunoSEQ multiplex PCR; TCRdb keeps in-frame clones, though not all of them. In the table there are some 160,000 clones, 73% of which are singletons. The sequenced sample was PBMCs. These receptors were collected from a woman aged 18-30 years in good health and CMV-seropositive.

V is TRBV27 and J is TRBJ2-1; 11 bases are a match to TRBD2. CDR1 is MNHEY and CDR2 is SMNVEV in the germline V gene (reference sequence). CDR3 length: 15 residues. Trimming at V came to 6 bases and at J to 4 bases, leaving 5 bases not matched to a gene. The CDR3 protein is CASRTSGGAYNEQFF. DNA of the CDR3: TGTGCCAGCAGAACTAGCGGGGGAGCTTACAATGAGCAGTTCTTC.

The rearrangement joins TRBV6-1 to TRBJ2-1; D perhaps matches TRBD1 (5 bases). Per the germline V gene, CDR1 is MNHNS and CDR2 is SASEGT. V was shortened by 7 bases and J by 12 bases, with 22 bases between the two germline ends. The CDR3 has 14 amino acids. CDR3 loop: CASKGYRPNSWQFF. DNA for the CDR3: TGTGCCAGCAAGGGTTACAGGCCTAATTCGTGGCAGTTCTTC.

The genes are TRBV7-2 and TRBJ2-1, with a tentative D call TRBD2 (5 bases). The V and J ends lost 1 base and 10 bases respectively, with 5 bases between them. The CDR3 has 11 residues. Per germline, CDR1 SGHTA and CDR2 FQGNSA. The CDR3 sequence is CASSLGEEQFF. CDR3 in DNA: TGTGCCAGCAGCTTAGGGGAGGAGCAGTTCTTC.

This clone was recorded only once. The chain links TRBV4-2 to TRBJ2-1; the D gene is possibly TRBD1 (6 bases). Germline V gives CDR1 LGHNA, CDR2 YNFKEQ. V shed 3 bases and J shed 8 bases, with 29 bases lying between them. The length of the CDR3 is 19 residues. In DNA, the CDR3 is TGTGCCAGCAGCCAGTATCCCCCGGACAGCTTTAAGGGGTGGGATGAGCAGTTCTTC. Translated: CASSQYPPDSFKGWDEQFF.

This rearrangement joins TRBV7-6 to TRBJ2-5, with TRBD1 matching over 11 bases. The DNA matches TRBJ2-7 better at its end, which makes the J call doubtful. Germline-derived CDR1 and CDR2 are SGHVS and FNYEAQ. The CDR3 has 17 amino acids. This CDR3 reads CASSSLEDRGRKDEQYF. CDR3 bases: TGTGCCAGCAGCTCCCTTGAGGACAGGGGGCGTAAAGACGAGCAGTACTTC.

V gene TRBV6-5 combines with J gene TRBJ2-7, with D possibly being TRBD2 (5 bases). Trimming took 5 bases from V and 1 from J, leaving 12 bases between them. CDR3 length equals 14 residues. Germline CDR1 MNHEY, CDR2 SVGAGI. CDR3 sequence reads: CASSQTIKSYEQYF. The CDR3 nucleotides are TGTGCCAGCAGTCAGACTATAAAGTCCTACGAGCAGTACTTC.